Listed below are T cell receptor beta chains from one sample, sequenced in a study of technical replicates of blood from several donors. Generated by immunoSEQ multiplex PCR, the TCRdb table keeps only in-frame clones and is missing some. The sample has about 74,000 clones, about 88% seen once. Sequenced: T cells isolated from PBMCs. The source is a human donor in good health. Both conserved end residues are part of each CDR3. D genes are given only for firm matches. The listing skips clone size in some rows; elsewhere it reads once, few, many or a size class.

V gene,clone size,D gene,J gene,CDR3 protein,CDR3 DNA
TRBV28,NA,TRBD1,TRBJ2-5,CASSIGTGPQETQYF,TGTGCCAGCAGTATAGGGACAGGGCCCCAAGAGACCCAGTACTTC
TRBV21-1,once,NA,TRBJ2-2,CASSKSKRPGELFF,TGTGCCAGCAGCAAATCTAAGAGGCCCGGGGAGCTGTTTTTT
TRBV6-1,few,TRBD1,TRBJ1-4,CASSDGTGVEKLFF,TGTGCCAGCAGTGATGGGACAGGGGTTGAAAAACTGTTTTTT
TRBV7-6,NA,NA,TRBJ2-7,CASSLGIDSVLYEQYF,TGTGCCAGCAGCTTAGGGATCGACAGTGTCCTCTACGAGCAGTACTTC
TRBV10-3,NA,NA,TRBJ2-6,CAIRDRSGANVLTF,TGTGCCATCAGGGACAGATCTGGGGCCAACGTCCTGACTTTC
TRBV4-3,NA,TRBD2,TRBJ2-1,CASSQRAGGLSNEQFF,TGCGCCAGCAGCCAAAGGGCGGGAGGGTTAAGCAATGAGCAGTTCTTC
TRBV7-2,few,NA,TRBJ1-3,CASSLFLEGSGNTIYF,TGTGCCAGCAGCTTATTCCTTGAGGGCTCTGGAAACACCATATATTTT
TRBV19,NA,NA,TRBJ1-1,CASSDRREVNTEAFF,TGTGCCAGTAGTGATCGCAGGGAGGTGAACACTGAAGCTTTCTTT
TRBV4-1,NA,NA,TRBJ2-6,CASSRGQSFSGANVLTF,TGCGCCAGCAGTCGAGGACAGTCTTTCTCTGGGGCCAACGTCCTGACTTTC
TRBV6-5,NA,NA,TRBJ2-1,CASSYSRVNEQFF,TGTGCCAGCAGTTACTCCAGGGTCAATGAGCAGTTCTTC
TRBV11-3,NA,NA,TRBJ2-5,CASSSGQLQETQYF,TGTGCCAGCAGCTCAGGACAGCTCCAAGAGACCCAGTACTTC
TRBV19,NA,NA,TRBJ1-1,CASTGGLFDAFF,TGTGCCAGTACCGGGGGGCTCTTCGACGCTTTCTTT
TRBV7-3,NA,NA,TRBJ1-1,CASSLREGSLAEAFF,TGTGCCAGCAGCTTAAGGGAGGGGTCTCTCGCTGAAGCTTTCTTT
TRBV10-3,once,TRBD2,TRBJ2-1,CAISDSREAYNEQFF,TGTGCCATCAGTGACAGTCGGGAGGCCTACAATGAGCAGTTCTTC
TRBV27,NA,TRBD2,TRBJ2-5,CASSPTGTSRETQYF,TGTGCCAGCAGTCCCACCGGGACTAGCAGAGAGACCCAGTACTTC
TRBV19,NA,TRBD2,TRBJ2-2,CASGTSGSGNTGELFF,TGTGCCAGTGGGACTAGCGGGAGCGGTAACACCGGGGAGCTGTTTTTT
TRBV16,NA,TRBD1,TRBJ1-1,CASSQIIQGMGTEAFF,TGTGCCAGCAGCCAAATTATACAGGGGATGGGGACTGAAGCTTTCTTT
TRBV18,NA,NA,TRBJ1-5,CASSEGHLYSNQPQHF,TGTGCCAGCTCAGAGGGACATCTCTATAGCAATCAGCCCCAGCATTTT
TRBV30,NA,NA,TRBJ1-2,CAWAQGEGIRYTF,TGTGCCTGGGCACAGGGTGAGGGGATACGCTACACCTTC
TRBV6-5,NA,TRBD1,TRBJ1-4,CASSWGQTGTNEKLFF,TGTGCCAGCAGTTGGGGACAGACAGGAACTAATGAAAAACTGTTTTTT
TRBV27,once,NA,TRBJ1-3,CASSLSSGRDTIYF,TGTGCCAGCAGTTTATCGTCAGGGAGGGACACCATATATTTT
TRBV15,NA,NA,TRBJ2-7,CATSREFRQGRYF,TGTGCCACCAGCAGAGAGTTCCGGCAGGGCCGATACTTC
TRBV6-1,NA,NA,TRBJ1-5,CASVSGANQPQHF,TGTGCCAGCGTTTCAGGGGCCAATCAGCCCCAGCATTTT
TRBV9,NA,NA,TRBJ2-5,CASRRTDSPGETQYF,TGTGCCAGCAGGAGAACGGACTCCCCCGGAGAGACCCAGTACTTC
TRBV12-5,NA,TRBD1,TRBJ1-1,CASGPGGTGTEAFF,TGTGCTAGTGGCCCAGGGGGCACTGGTACTGAAGCTTTCTTT
TRBV6-5,NA,NA,TRBJ2-2,CASRATLSGIGELFF,TGTGCCAGCAGAGCAACCCTTTCAGGGATCGGGGAGCTGTTTTTT
TRBV5-1,NA,NA,TRBJ1-1,CASSLQDTARTEAFF,TGCGCCAGCAGCTTGCAGGACACCGCGAGGACTGAAGCTTTCTTT
TRBV4-2,NA,TRBD2,TRBJ2-1,CASSPLPLTSGRWNEQFF,TGTGCCAGCAGCCCCTTACCTTTGACTAGCGGGAGGTGGAATGAGCAGTTCTTC
TRBV11-3,NA,TRBD2,TRBJ2-2,CASSLESGRAHGELFF,TGTGCCAGCAGCTTAGAAAGCGGGAGGGCCCACGGGGAGCTGTTTTTT
TRBV5-8,NA,TRBD1,TRBJ1-5,CASDGQAYSNQPQHF,TGTGCCAGCGACGGACAGGCGTATAGCAATCAGCCCCAGCATTTT
TRBV6-6,NA,NA,TRBJ1-3,CASSYSMASGNTIYF,TGTGCCAGCAGTTACTCGATGGCCTCTGGAAACACCATATATTTT
TRBV7-2,NA,NA,TRBJ1-5,CASSLSRTGYINQPQHF,TGTGCCAGCAGCCTCAGTCGCACAGGGTATATCAATCAGCCCCAGCATTTT
TRBV6-1,NA,TRBD2,TRBJ2-7,CASSEGLAGGYEQYF,TGTGCCAGCAGTGAAGGGCTAGCGGGAGGCTACGAGCAGTACTTC
TRBV30,NA,NA,TRBJ1-2,CAWSVLYGYTF,TGTGCCTGGAGTGTACTTTATGGCTACACCTTC
TRBV7-6,NA,NA,TRBJ2-3,CASSLEQDYTDTQYF,TGTGCCAGCAGCTTAGAACAGGACTACACAGATACGCAGTATTTT